These 14 T cell receptor beta chains came from one sample sequenced in a study of cytomegalovirus exposure and HLA in healthy donors. Researchers ran the PCR with 60 Vbeta and 13 Jbeta primers. Assay: immunoSEQ multiplex PCR; the TCRdb copy retains only in-frame clones and omits some. The sample consists of roughly 150,000 clones, roughly 71% of them appearing once. The sample comprised PBMCs. These TCRs come from a man in his thirties or forties in good health and CMV-seronegative.

The chain has TRBV19 and TRBJ2-1; 9 bases fit TRBD2. Germline CDR1 and CDR2: LNHDA and SQIVND (reference sequence). The CDR3 loop spans 16 amino acids. The ends lost 3 bases at V and 2 bases at J; junction bases unmatched: 5. The CDR3 DNA reads TGTGCCAGTAGTATTCGGCGGGAGGGCCCCTACAATGAGCAGTTCTTC. Its protein is CASSIRREGPYNEQFF.

The CDR3 is CASSLLVREGYTF. The CDR3 region has the DNA TGTGCCAGCAGCTTATTGGTCCGGGAGGGCTACACCTTC. The chain is built from TRBV7-9 and TRBJ1-2; D is undetermined. This CDR3 region has 13 residues. Trimming pared 2 bases from V and 8 bases from J, leaving 12 bases between. Germline values: CDR1 SEHNR, CDR2 FQNEAQ (reference sequence).

Comment on this clone: One end of the junction fails to match germline, which may point to a read error. The V call is TRBV6-5, the J call TRBJ1-3; D remains unclear. From germline, CDR1 is MNHEY and CDR2 SVGAGI. This CDR3 is 16 amino acids long. The CDR3 loop is CASSYWAGGSGNTIYF. The CDR3 nucleotides are TGTGCCAGCAGTTATTGGGCAGGTGGCTCTGGGAACACCATATATTTT.

The sample holds a few counts of this clone. The chain carries TRBV6-4 and TRBJ2-3, with a weak D call TRBD1 (6 bases). This CDR3 has 14 amino acids. The V and J ends lost 5 bases and 0 bases respectively, with 9 bases between them. Germline loops: CDR1 MRHNA, CDR2 SNTAGT. CDR3 DNA sequence: TGTGCCAGCAGTCACAGGGACAGCACAGATACGCAGTATTTT. This codes for CASSHRDSTDTQYF.

This clone has just one count. The chain uses TRBV11-3 and TRBJ2-2; 7 bases are a match to TRBD1. Germline V gives CDR1 SGHNT, CDR2 YENEEA. V lost 5 bases, J lost 2 bases, and 5 bases stayed unmatched. The CDR3 has 15 amino acids. CDR3 sequence reads: CASSRGQTNTGELFF. DNA for the CDR3: TGTGCCAGCAGCCGGGGACAGACTAACACCGGGGAGCTGTTTTTT.

The chain recombines TRBV2 with TRBJ2-1; no clear D gene. With 3 bases removed from V and 0 bases from J, the gap between germline ends came to 9 bases. This CDR3 contains 15 residues. Germline CDR1 and CDR2: SNHLY and FYNNEI. CDR3 loop: CASSEGPGSYNEQFF. The CDR3 DNA follows: TGTGCCAGCAGTGAGGGCCCCGGCTCCTACAATGAGCAGTTCTTC.

The rearrangement uses TRBV6-5 and TRBJ1-6; D is possibly TRBD1 (6 bases). V was trimmed by 6 bases and J by 5 bases, leaving 11 bases between them. Germline CDR1 is MNHEY and CDR2 is SVGAGI. This CDR3 has 14 amino acids. CDR3 DNA sequence: TGTGCCAGCAGACCAAGACAGGATAATTCACCCCTCCACTTT. This encodes CASRPRQDNSPLHF.

The chain combines TRBV6-1 with TRBJ1-1; TRBD1 is a possible D gene (5 bases). The V gene lost 6 bases and the J gene lost 8 bases, with 10 bases spanning the gap. Germline V CDR1 and CDR2: MNHNS, SASEGT. The CDR3 runs 11 residues. CDR3 region: CASRGGREAFF. CDR3 coding DNA: TGTGCCAGCAGGGGGGGTAGGGAAGCTTTCTTT.

The gene calls are TRBV9 and TRBJ2-2; D is undetermined. Germline CDR1 SGDLS, CDR2 YYNGEE. The length of the CDR3 is 15 residues. Trimming removed 0 bases at V and 2 bases at J, with 8 bases between. CDR3 residues: CASSVETANTGELFF. As DNA, the CDR3 is TGTGCCAGCAGCGTAGAGACTGCCAACACCGGGGAGCTGTTTTTT. Looking up the rest from reference TRBV9 and TRBJ2-2 gives the full variable domain: DSGVTQTPKHLITATGQRVTLRCSPRSGDLSVYWYQQSLDQGLQFLIQYYNGEERAKGNILERFSAQQFPDLHSELNLSSLELGDSALYFCASSVETANTGELFFGEGSRLTVL.

On this clone itself: Germline is not matched at one junction end, which may reflect a read error. The chain couples TRBV13 to TRBJ2-7, with a tentative D call TRBD2 (7 bases). CDR3 size: 15 residues. Germline V gene lookup returns CDR1 PRHDT and CDR2 FYEKMQ (reference sequence). The CDR3 coding sequence is TGTGCCAGCAGCTATCGGGGGGCAGCCTCCAACGAGCAGTACTTC. Its protein product is CASSYRGAASNEQYF. The full variable domain, rest sourced from reference TRBV13 and TRBJ2-7, is AAGVIQSPRHLIKEKRETATLKCYPIPRHDTVYWYQQGPGQDPQFLISFYEKMQSDKGSIPDRFSAQQFSDYHSELNMSSLELGDSALYFCASSYRGAASNEQYFGPGTRLTVT.

The chain has TRBV28 and TRBJ2-4, with 7 bases identical to TRBD1. Unmatched junction bases numbered 6, after V lost 6 bases and J lost 4 bases. There are 14 residues in the CDR3. The germline CDR1 and CDR2 sequences are MDHEN and SYDVKM. The CDR3 nucleotides read TGTGCCAGCAGCTCGACAGGGTTGAAAAACATTCAGTACTTC. Amino acid sequence: CASSSTGLKNIQYF.

This chain uses TRBV5-4 with TRBJ2-7; D may be TRBD1 (6 bases). The CDR3 consists of 12 residues. V lost 0 bases and J 9 bases, leaving 10 bases between the germline ends. Germline CDR1 and CDR2: SGHNT and YYREEE (reference sequence). The CDR3 DNA follows: TGTGCCAGCAGCTTGGACAGGGCCGGGCAGTACTTC. The encoded protein is CASSLDRAGQYF.

The chain joins TRBV5-5 to TRBJ2-7; a possible D gene is TRBD1 (7 bases). The V end was cut by 3 bases, the J end by 4 bases, with 17 bases between. Germline values: CDR1 SGHKS, CDR2 YYEKEE (reference sequence). The CDR3 spans 15 residues. The CDR3 sequence: CASSSSGGLGYEQYF. The CDR3, as DNA: TGTGCCAGCAGCTCCTCAGGGGGGCTCGGATACGAGCAGTACTTC.

This clone was observed a handful of times. This sequence joins TRBV27 and TRBJ1-5; D is possibly TRBD1 (5 bases). Trimming pared 7 bases from V and 2 bases from J, leaving 18 bases between. Germline-derived CDR1 and CDR2 are MNHEY and SMNVEV (reference sequence). The CDR3 consists of 16 residues. The CDR3 here is CASTLSGGEGNQPQHF. CDR3 DNA sequence: TGTGCCAGCACCCTTAGCGGGGGGGAAGGCAATCAGCCCCAGCATTTT.